This TCR beta chain was sequenced for a study of shared clonotypes between healthy human individuals. Whole-study findings and limits: Relative to memory subsets, naive subsets generally showed larger estimated richness. When naive CD4 clonotypes were compared across a few donors, around 5% were shared.

The germline gives CDR1 SGHAT, CDR2 FQNNGV. The junction had 14 bases not matched to a gene; V was cut back by 1 base and J by 0 bases. The CDR3 loop spans 19 amino acids. The data were produced by immunoSEQ multiplex PCR, yet TCRdb's version contains in-frame clones alone and is incomplete. The sample holds about 2 million clones, about 95% seen once. On this clone itself: Its antigen is currently unknown.

CD8 cells regarded as naive lacked CD45RO, were positively chosen for CCR7, and omitted terminally differentiated effector memory CD45RA+ cells. Donors were healthy HIV-negative adults without recently reported acute infections or vaccinations. This sequence was found in a man younger than 35 in good health. Sequencing was carried out using naive CD8+ T cells sorted from blood. V and J are TRBV11-2 and TRBJ2-5; TRBD2 matches 7 bases. CDR3 protein: CASSLAIGSLAVYQETQYF. The CDR3 bases are TGTGCCAGCAGCTTAGCCATCGGCTCCCTAGCGGTGTACCAAGAGACCCAGTACTTC.